This TCR beta chain was sequenced during a study of shared clonotypes between healthy human individuals. CDR1 ENHRY and CDR2 SYGVKD come from the germline V gene. Trimming pared 8 bases from V and 1 base from J, leaving 15 bases between. The CDR3 runs 14 residues. Sequenced by immunoSEQ multiplex PCR; TCRdb stores in-frame clones only, minus some. The sample has 700,000 to 950,000 clones, 90% to 97% seen once. Cells designated naive CD8 were CD45RO-negative and were positively selected for CCR7, with terminally differentiated effector memory CD45RA+ cells excluded. Sample: naive CD8+ T cells sorted from blood. This chain joins TRBV10-3 and TRBJ2-7, with TRBD1 as a possible D gene (5 bases). The TCR originated in a man aged 25-45 years in good health. CDR3 loop: CAIGDPQGSYEQYF. The CDR3 DNA sequence: TGTGCCATCGGCGACCCCCAGGGTTCCTACGAGCAGTACTTC.